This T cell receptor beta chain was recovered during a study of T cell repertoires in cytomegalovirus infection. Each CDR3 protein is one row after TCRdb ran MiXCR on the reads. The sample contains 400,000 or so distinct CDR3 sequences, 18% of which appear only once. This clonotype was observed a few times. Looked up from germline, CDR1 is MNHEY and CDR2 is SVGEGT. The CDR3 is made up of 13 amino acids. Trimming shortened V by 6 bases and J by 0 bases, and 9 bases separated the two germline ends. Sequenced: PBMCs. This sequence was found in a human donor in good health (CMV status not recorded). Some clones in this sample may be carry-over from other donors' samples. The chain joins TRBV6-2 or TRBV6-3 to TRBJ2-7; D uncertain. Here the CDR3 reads CASSGYYSYEQYF. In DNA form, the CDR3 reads TGTGCCAGCAGCGGGTACTACTCCTACGAGCAGTACTTC.